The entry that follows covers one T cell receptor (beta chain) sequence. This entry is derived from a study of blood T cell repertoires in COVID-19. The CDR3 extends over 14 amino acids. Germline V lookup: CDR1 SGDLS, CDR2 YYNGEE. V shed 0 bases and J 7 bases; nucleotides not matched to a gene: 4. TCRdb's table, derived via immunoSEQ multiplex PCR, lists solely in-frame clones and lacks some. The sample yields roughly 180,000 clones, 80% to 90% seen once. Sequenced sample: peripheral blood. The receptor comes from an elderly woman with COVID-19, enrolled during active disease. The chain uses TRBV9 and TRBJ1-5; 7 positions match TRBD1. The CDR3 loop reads CASSVGSGGQPQHF. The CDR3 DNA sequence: TGTGCCAGCAGCGTAGGGTCAGGGGGACAGCCCCAGCATTTT.